These 5 T cell receptor beta chains were all obtained from the same sample, sequenced in a study of blood T cell repertoires in COVID-19 (TCRdb year 2020). Library method: the immunoSEQ multiplex PCR assay. In TCRdb, the immuneACCESS table is reduced to in-frame sequences with V and J assigned. These tables do not hold every clone; where another copy was compared, an unresolved V gene accounts for under half, and the others remain unexplained. A total of roughly 280,000 clones appear in this sample, 89% of them only once. The ten biggest clones cover 2% to 2.5% of the sample. The source material was peripheral blood. These receptors originate from a man aged 45-65 years with acute or convalescent COVID-19.

This chain connects TRBV19 to TRBJ1-6, with 7 positions matching TRBD1. After removal of 5 bases from V and 9 bases from J, the junction contained 10 bases not matched to a gene. The CDR3 spans 15 residues. CDR1 and CDR2 from the germline V gene are LNHDA and SQIVND (reference sequence). The CDR3 loop is CASSPGDRAGSPLHF. The CDR3 DNA sequence: TGTGCCAGTAGTCCCGGCGACAGGGCGGGTTCACCCCTCCACTTT.

V is TRBV5-8 and J is TRBJ1-2; D remains ambiguous. From germline, CDR1 is SGHTS and CDR2 YDEGEE. The CDR3 contains 13 residues. Deletions cut 0 bases from V and 8 bases from J, with 11 bases between. CDR3 protein: CASSLGGTGGYTF. For the CDR3, the DNA is TGTGCCAGCAGCTTGGGGGGAACGGGAGGCTACACCTTC.

The chain uses TRBV27 and TRBJ2-7; weak D call: TRBD1 (6 bases). CDR3 length equals 14 residues. Germline CDR1 MNHEY, CDR2 SMNVEV (reference sequence). V shed 2 bases and J shed 1 base, with 9 bases lying between them. The CDR3: CASSLLDRSYEQYF. CDR3 sequence (DNA): TGTGCCAGCAGTTTACTGGACAGATCCTACGAGCAGTACTTC.

The chain joins TRBV4-2 to TRBJ2-7; 10 nucleotides line up with TRBD1. This CDR3 spans 17 amino acids. In germline, CDR1 is LGHNA, CDR2 YNFKEQ. With 1 base clipped from V and 6 bases from J, the junction kept 12 bases outside the gene matches. The CDR3 loop is CASSQVGRQGANGEQYF. The CDR3 nucleotides are TGTGCCAGCAGCCAAGTAGGCCGACAGGGGGCGAATGGCGAGCAGTACTTC.

This chain joins TRBV29-1 and TRBJ1-2; possible D gene TRBD1, 6 bases. The CDR3 is made up of 15 amino acids. V lost 5 bases, J lost 2 bases, and 18 bases lay in between. The germline V gene has CDR1 SQVTM and CDR2 ANQGSEA. CDR3 coding DNA: TGCAGCGTTTCCTTAGGGACACCACTAAACTATGGCTACACCTTC. This translates into CSVSLGTPLNYGYTF.